This passage covers 20 T cell receptor beta chains from one sample sequenced in a study of blood T cell repertoires in COVID-19 (dated by TCRdb to between 2020 and 2021). The library was generated by the immunoSEQ multiplex PCR assay. Not all clones reach the TCRdb copy of this immuneACCESS table, which keeps in-frame sequences only. Checked studies attribute under half of the gap to unresolved V genes and leave the rest unexplained. This sample has around 150,000 clones in its table, and roughly four fifths of those were observed once. About 11% of the sample comes from the top ten. The sample consisted of peripheral blood. The receptors originated from a man aged 60-69 years with active or convalescent COVID-19.

The genes are TRBV11-3 and TRBJ2-5, with 9 nucleotides matching TRBD1. The CDR3 extends over 13 amino acids. Per the germline V gene, CDR1 is SGHNT and CDR2 is YENEEA. The trim removed 5 bases at V and 5 bases at J, leaving 3 bases unmatched. Here the CDR3 DNA reads TGTGCCAGCAGCACCGGACAGGGGGAGACCCAGTACTTC. Protein: CASSTGQGETQYF.

The CDR3 DNA reads as TGCGCCAGCGGGGGGGACTGGAACTCCTACGAGCAGTACTTC. This encodes CASGGDWNSYEQYF. The chain is built from TRBV5-1 and TRBJ2-7, with TRBD2 matching 7 bases. The germline V gene encodes CDR1 SGHRS and CDR2 YFSETQ. The CDR3 is made up of 14 amino acids. With V trimmed by 7 bases and J by 0 bases, 7 bases remained unmatched.

This chain joins TRBV28 and TRBJ1-2, with D perhaps TRBD1 (6 bases). Trimming shortened V by 4 bases and J by 4 bases, and 10 bases separated the two germline ends. CDR3 length: 13 amino acids. Germline-derived CDR1 and CDR2 are MDHEN and SYDVKM. Written as DNA, the CDR3 is TGTGCCAGCAGTTCCCGGACAGTCTATGGCTACACCTTC. Translation gives CASSSRTVYGYTF.

This clone appeared a single time. V is TRBV5-1 and J is TRBJ2-3; no firm D call. Trimming shortened V by 0 bases and J by 5 bases, and 4 bases separated the two germline ends. Germline lookup yields CDR1 SGHRS and CDR2 YFSETQ. The CDR3 runs to 12 residues. The CDR3 loop reads CASSLGVDTQYF. CDR3 nucleotides: TGCGCCAGCAGCTTGGGAGTAGATACGCAGTATTTT.

The rearrangement links TRBV19 to TRBJ2-1; 10 nucleotides line up with TRBD2. CDR1 LNHDA and CDR2 SQIVND come from the germline V gene (reference sequence). The J segment lost 4 bases and the V segment lost 3 bases, leaving 6 bases of the junction unmatched. CDR3 length: 16 residues. The CDR3 here is CASSMWLAGAYNEQFF. The CDR3 DNA reads TGTGCCAGTAGTATGTGGCTAGCGGGAGCGTACAATGAGCAGTTCTTC.

The chain links TRBV6-5 to TRBJ2-7; maybe TRBD1 (6 bases). V dropped 2 bases and J dropped 2 bases, with 7 bases sitting between them. Germline V gene data show CDR1 as MNHEY and CDR2 as SVGAGI. The CDR3 is made up of 13 amino acids. The CDR3 DNA reads as TGTGCCAGCAGTTACGCAGGGGCCTACGAGCAGTACTTC. It is translated as CASSYAGAYEQYF.

V gene TRBV6-5 combines with J gene TRBJ2-7; 10 nucleotides line up with TRBD1. CDR1 is MNHEY, CDR2 SVGAGI, per germline. The CDR3 consists of 15 residues. V shed 0 bases, J shed 1 base, and the junction held 0 bases outside the gene matches. The CDR3 DNA reads as TGTGCCAGCAGTTACTCGGACAGGGGGTCCTACGAGCAGTACTTC. Its protein product is CASSYSDRGSYEQYF.

This chain uses TRBV12-3 or TRBV12-4 with TRBJ1-4; D gene unclear. The CDR3 consists of 13 residues. The germline V and J ends were trimmed by 6 bases and 6 bases, with 11 bases remaining between them. This chain's CDR3 is CASRYSKDEKLFF. The CDR3 DNA reads as TGTGCCAGCAGGTACAGCAAGGATGAAAAACTGTTTTTT.

The chain has TRBV19 and TRBJ2-5; no definite D call. The germline V gene encodes CDR1 LNHDA and CDR2 SQIVND (reference sequence). V was shortened by 5 bases and J by 2 bases, with 3 bases between the two germline ends. The CDR3 loop spans 11 amino acids. The CDR3 sequence: CASSQQETQYF. The CDR3 coding sequence is TGTGCCAGTAGTCAACAAGAGACCCAGTACTTC. The whole variable domain, filled in from reference TRBV19 and TRBJ2-5, reads DGGITQSPKYLFRKEGQNVTLSCEQNLNHDAMYWYRQDPGQGLRLIYYSQIVNDFQKGDIAEGYSVSREKKESFPLTVTSAQKNPTAFYLCASSQQETQYFGPGTRLLVL.

The chain carries TRBV24-1 and TRBJ2-3, with 10 bases identical to TRBD1. The length of the CDR3 is 15 residues. Germline V gene sequence: CDR1 KGHDR, CDR2 SFDVKD. J lost 7 bases, V lost 4 bases, and 7 bases had no gene match. The DNA of the CDR3 is TGTGCCACCAGTGAGTCGGGACAGGGGTTTTATACGCAGTATTTT. The encoded protein is CATSESGQGFYTQYF.

This clone occurred a few times. The chain is built from TRBV19 and TRBJ2-7; 8 nucleotides agree with TRBD1. CDR1 is LNHDA, CDR2 SQIVND, per germline (reference sequence). V lost 8 bases and J lost 1; bases outside the gene matches: 1. The CDR3 has 12 residues. The CDR3 DNA sequence: TGTGCCAGTCGGGACAGGTCCTACGAGCAGTACTTC. Its translation is CASRDRSYEQYF.

The CDR3 reads CASSPNSAGGGLDEQFF. The DNA for the CDR3 is TGTGCCAGCTCACCAAACTCTGCGGGAGGTGGTTTGGATGAGCAGTTCTTC. This sequence joins TRBV18 and TRBJ2-1; 8 bases agree with TRBD2. The CDR3 spans 17 residues. Germline values: CDR1 KGHSH, CDR2 LQKENI. V shed 2 bases and J 8 bases; nucleotides not matched to a gene: 14.

The gene calls are TRBV6-5 and TRBJ2-1; D may be TRBD1 (5 bases). Germline-derived CDR1 and CDR2 are MNHEY and SVGAGI. Trimming removed 7 bases at V and 12 bases at J, with 10 bases between. This CDR3 contains 10 residues. CDR3 protein: CASNPQGQFF. As DNA, the CDR3 is TGTGCCAGCAACCCGCAGGGGCAGTTCTTC.

The chain has TRBV4-1 and TRBJ1-1; 9 bases are shared with TRBD1. This CDR3 spans 15 amino acids. After removal of 4 bases from V and 5 bases from J, the junction contained 8 bases not matched to a gene. Per the germline V gene, CDR1 is MGHRA and CDR2 is YSYEKL. The CDR3 loop is CASSPPDRGGTEAFF. In nucleotides, the CDR3 is TGCGCCAGCAGCCCCCCCGACAGGGGGGGGACTGAAGCTTTCTTT.

This clone has a handful of counts. The chain is built from TRBV25-1 and TRBJ1-4; 7 bases map to TRBD1. Germline assignment: CDR1 MGHDK and CDR2 SYGVNS. CDR3 length: 16 residues. The V gene end was trimmed by 6 bases and the J gene end by 3 bases; junction bases not matched to a gene: 10. The CDR3 is CASSEGTGAPNEKLFF. In DNA form, the CDR3 reads TGTGCCAGCAGCGAAGGTACAGGGGCACCTAATGAAAAACTGTTTTTT.

This chain links TRBV13 with TRBJ2-7; 8 bases align to TRBD1. The CDR3 has 15 amino acids. V shed 4 bases and J 2 bases; nucleotides not matched to a gene: 7. CDR1 and CDR2 (germline): PRHDT, FYEKMQ (reference sequence). As DNA, the CDR3 is TGTGCCAGCAGCTCAACCAAGGACAGGGCCTACGAGCAGTACTTC. Translation gives CASSSTKDRAYEQYF.

As for this clone: Within the sample, other DNA sequences also encode this same CDR3. This chain joins TRBV4-2 and TRBJ1-2; D gene ambiguous. V was trimmed by 0 bases and J by 2 bases, leaving 4 bases between them. CDR3 length: 13 amino acids. CDR1 is LGHNA and CDR2 is YNFKEQ in the germline V gene. For the CDR3, the DNA is TGTGCCAGCAGCCAAGACAGGAACTATGGCTACACCTTC. Its translation is CASSQDRNYGYTF.

This rearrangement joins TRBV19 to TRBJ2-4, with 9 bases aligning to TRBD1. The V gene's germline CDR1 is LNHDA and CDR2 SQIVND (reference sequence). The CDR3 spans 13 residues. The ends lost 8 bases at V and 6 bases at J; junction bases unmatched: 5. The DNA of the CDR3 is TGTGCCAGTGAGGCGGGACAGGGAAACATTCAGTACTTC. Translated, it gives CASEAGQGNIQYF.

The V gene is TRBV6-6, the J gene TRBJ1-2; 8 bases agree with TRBD1. The CDR3 spans 18 residues. V lost 6 bases and J lost 1; bases outside the gene matches: 16. The germline gives CDR1 MNHNY, CDR2 SVGAGI (reference sequence). The CDR3 nucleotides read TGTGCCAGCAGCCGACGCATTGGGACAGGCCGAAATAACTATGGCTACACCTTC. Its protein product is CASSRRIGTGRNNYGYTF.

The gene calls are TRBV25-1 and TRBJ2-5; tentatively, D is TRBD2 (5 bases). CDR3 size: 12 residues. The germline gives CDR1 MGHDK, CDR2 SYGVNS. The ends were cut back, 5 bases at V and 7 bases at J, with 11 bases in the middle. The CDR3 coding sequence is TGTGCCAGCAGTCAAACCGGAGGGACCCAGTACTTC. It translates to CASSQTGGTQYF.